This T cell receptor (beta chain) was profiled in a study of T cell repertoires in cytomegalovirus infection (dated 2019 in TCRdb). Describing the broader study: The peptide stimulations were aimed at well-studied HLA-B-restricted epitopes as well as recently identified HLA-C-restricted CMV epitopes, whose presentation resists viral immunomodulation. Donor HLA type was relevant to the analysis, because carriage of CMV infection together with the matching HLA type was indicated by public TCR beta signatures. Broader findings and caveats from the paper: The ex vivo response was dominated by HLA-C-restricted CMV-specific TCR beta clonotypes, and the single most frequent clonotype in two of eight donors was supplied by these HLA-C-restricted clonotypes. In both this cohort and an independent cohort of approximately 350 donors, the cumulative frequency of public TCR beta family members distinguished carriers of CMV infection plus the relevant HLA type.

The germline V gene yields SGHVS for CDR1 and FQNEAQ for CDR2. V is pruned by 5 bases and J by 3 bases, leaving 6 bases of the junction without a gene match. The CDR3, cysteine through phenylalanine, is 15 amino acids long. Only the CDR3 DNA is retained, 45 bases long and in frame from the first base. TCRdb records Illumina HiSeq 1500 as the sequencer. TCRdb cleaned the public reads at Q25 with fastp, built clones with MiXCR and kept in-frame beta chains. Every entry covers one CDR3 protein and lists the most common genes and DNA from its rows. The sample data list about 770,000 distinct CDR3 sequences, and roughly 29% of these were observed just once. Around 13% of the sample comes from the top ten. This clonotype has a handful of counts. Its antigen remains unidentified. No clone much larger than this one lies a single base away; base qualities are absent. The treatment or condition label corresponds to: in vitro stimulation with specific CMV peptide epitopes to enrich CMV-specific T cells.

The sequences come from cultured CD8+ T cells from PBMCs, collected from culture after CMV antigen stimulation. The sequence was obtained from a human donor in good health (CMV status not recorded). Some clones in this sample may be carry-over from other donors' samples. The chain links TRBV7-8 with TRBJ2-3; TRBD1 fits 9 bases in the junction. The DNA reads TGTGCCAGCAGCAGCCGGGACAGGGAGACAGATACGCAGTATTTT. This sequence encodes CASSSRDRETDTQYF.